These 30 T cell receptor beta chains were all obtained from the same sample, sequenced in a study of blood T cell repertoires in COVID-19. Method: immunoSEQ multiplex PCR; TCRdb's copy keeps in-frame clones and lacks some. The table records some 28,000 clones, roughly 87% of them present only once. Material: peripheral blood. These receptors were collected from a human donor in a cohort sampled during active COVID-19.

The chain links TRBV10-3 to TRBJ1-5, with no clear D. The V end lost 0 bases, the J end lost 5 bases, and 11 bases lay between the germline ends. The CDR3 totals 15 residues. Germline V gives CDR1 ENHRY, CDR2 SYGVKD. Here the CDR3 DNA reads TGTGCCATCAGTGAGTCGGGAGGGTATGATCAGCCCCAGCATTTT. Protein: CAISESGGYDQPQHF.

The DNA of the CDR3 is TGCGCCAGCAGCTACGAAGGACAGGGTTACACAGATACGCAGTATTTT. Translation: CASSYEGQGYTDTQYF. The genes are TRBV5-1 and TRBJ2-3, with 8 bases matching TRBD1. In germline, CDR1 is SGHRS, CDR2 YFSETQ. Trimming removed 3 bases from V and 2 bases from J; junction bases left unmatched: 8. This CDR3 has 16 amino acids.

The V and J genes are TRBV5-1 and TRBJ2-7, with D possibly TRBD1 on 6 matching bases. V was trimmed by 4 bases and J by 0 bases, leaving 14 bases between them. Germline V gene lookup returns CDR1 SGHRS and CDR2 YFSETQ. CDR3 length: 15 amino acids. The CDR3 here is CASSPVTGVSYEQYF. The CDR3 region has the DNA TGCGCCAGCAGCCCGGTGACAGGCGTCTCCTACGAGCAGTACTTC.

The CDR3, as DNA: TGCAGCGTTGATGGACTAGCGGGGGGGCCCACTAGCACAGATACGCAGTATTTT. It yields the protein CSVDGLAGGPTSTDTQYF. This chain connects TRBV29-1 to TRBJ2-3; 15 positions match TRBD2. After removal of 3 bases from V and 0 bases from J, the junction contained 7 bases not matched to a gene. The CDR3 totals 18 residues. Germline CDR1 reads SQVTM; CDR2 reads ANQGSEA.

The chain carries TRBV4-1 and TRBJ2-1; TRBD1 agrees at 10 bases. Unmatched junction bases numbered 10, after V lost 4 bases and J lost 10 bases. The CDR3 runs 15 residues. The V gene's germline CDR1 is MGHRA and CDR2 YSYEKL. The CDR3 region is CASSLPGQGTVEQFF. CDR3 nucleotide sequence: TGCGCCAGCAGCCTACCGGGACAGGGGACCGTAGAGCAGTTCTTC.

The rearrangement links TRBV19 to TRBJ2-7; D might be TRBD1 (6 bases). Trimming removed 7 bases at V and 5 bases at J, with 21 bases between. This CDR3 has 15 amino acids. The germline gives CDR1 LNHDA, CDR2 SQIVND (reference sequence). DNA of the CDR3: TGTGCCAGTACCCCCGGAGACAGGCCTCTCCACGAGCAGTACTTC. It translates to CASTPGDRPLHEQYF.

The chain couples TRBV6-5 to TRBJ1-5; 7 bases map to TRBD1. CDR3 length equals 15 residues. After removal of 4 bases from V and 5 bases from J, the junction contained 8 bases not matched to a gene. Germline V gives CDR1 MNHEY, CDR2 SVGAGI. Here the CDR3 DNA reads TGTGCCAGCAGTTTAAGGACAGGAGCTCATCAGCCCCAGCATTTT. Its protein product is CASSLRTGAHQPQHF.

This clone was recorded once. The chain has TRBV9 and TRBJ2-3; 9 bases are a match to TRBD1. The CDR3 loop spans 18 amino acids. V trimming: 1 base; J trimming: 5 bases; junction bases outside the gene matches: 14. Germline lookup yields CDR1 SGDLS and CDR2 YYNGEE. The CDR3 here is CASSVHLGEQGAIDTQYF. The CDR3 region has the DNA TGTGCCAGCAGCGTACACCTCGGAGAACAGGGGGCGATAGATACGCAGTATTTT. Based on the CDR3 plus reference TRBV9 and TRBJ2-3, the full variable domain is DSGVTQTPKHLITATGQRVTLRCSPRSGDLSVYWYQQSLDQGLQFLIQYYNGEERAKGNILERFSAQQFPDLHSELNLSSLELGDSALYFCASSVHLGEQGAIDTQYFGPGTRLTVL.

The gene calls are TRBV5-4 and TRBJ2-1; maybe TRBD1 (6 bases). The ends were cut back, 0 bases at V and 5 bases at J, with 12 bases in the middle. In germline, CDR1 is SGHNT, CDR2 YYREEE (reference sequence). The CDR3 length is 15 residues. DNA of the CDR3: TGTGCCAGCAGCTTGGGCCTGCCAGGGGACAATGAGCAGTTCTTC. The encoded protein is CASSLGLPGDNEQFF.

This clone turned up a few times. This chain connects TRBV7-9 to TRBJ2-5, with TRBD2 matching over 9 bases. The J segment lost 4 bases and the V segment lost 3 bases, leaving 6 bases of the junction unmatched. The CDR3 length is 15 residues. Germline lookup yields CDR1 SEHNR and CDR2 FQNEAQ (reference sequence). CDR3 loop: CASSFSGSRRETQYF. The CDR3 bases are TGTGCCAGCAGCTTTAGCGGGAGCCGTCGAGAGACCCAGTACTTC.

The chain recombines TRBV19 with TRBJ1-6; TRBD1 matches at 7 bases. V shed 8 bases and J 4 bases; nucleotides not matched to a gene: 2. The germline gives CDR1 LNHDA, CDR2 SQIVND (reference sequence). The CDR3 runs to 13 residues. The CDR3 DNA is TGTGCCAGTGGGGGACAGTATAATTCACCCCTCCACTTT. Its translation: CASGGQYNSPLHF. Based on the CDR3 plus reference TRBV19 and TRBJ1-6, the full variable domain is DGGITQSPKYLFRKEGQNVTLSCEQNLNHDAMYWYRQDPGQGLRLIYYSQIVNDFQKGDIAEGYSVSREKKESFPLTVTSAQKNPTAFYLCASGGQYNSPLHFGNGTRLTVT.

The rearrangement joins TRBV6-5 to TRBJ2-2; the D gene is possibly TRBD2 (6 bases). Germline V gene lookup returns CDR1 MNHEY and CDR2 SVGAGI. Trimming pared 6 bases from V and 1 base from J, leaving 9 bases between. This CDR3 comprises 14 residues. CDR3 sequence: CASRSGLNTGELFF. The CDR3 DNA sequence: TGTGCCAGCAGGTCGGGACTGAACACCGGGGAGCTGTTTTTT.

The chain uses TRBV7-8 and TRBJ2-1; 10 bases match TRBD2. This CDR3 contains 15 residues. J lost 6 bases, V lost 7 bases, and 9 bases had no gene match. CDR1 SGHVS and CDR2 FQNEAQ come from the germline V gene. The CDR3, as DNA: TGTGCCAGCAACCGATTAGCGGGAGGATTCAATGAGCAGTTCTTC. It encodes CASNRLAGGFNEQFF.

The rearrangement links TRBV7-2 to TRBJ2-3; D is unclear. From germline, CDR1 is SGHTA and CDR2 FQGNSA. Trimming cost V 3 bases and J 2 bases, with 9 bases left between them. This CDR3 spans 14 amino acids. This CDR3 is CASSFSGVTDTQYF. CDR3 nucleotides: TGTGCCAGCAGCTTCTCGGGTGTCACAGATACGCAGTATTTT.

This rearrangement joins TRBV2 to TRBJ2-2; 10 bases match TRBD1. The CDR3 runs to 15 residues. V lost 6 bases, J lost 0 bases, and 1 base stayed unmatched. In germline, CDR1 is SNHLY, CDR2 FYNNEI. The CDR3 DNA follows: TGTGCCAGCAGCGGACAGGGGGCGAACACCGGGGAGCTGTTTTTT. Its protein is CASSGQGANTGELFF.

The J gene is TRBJ2-3, the V gene TRBV27; 8 bases line up with TRBD1. The V segment lost 2 bases and the J segment 1 base; nucleotides outside the gene matches: 5. This CDR3 is 16 amino acids long. The V gene's germline CDR1 is MNHEY and CDR2 SMNVEV (reference sequence). CDR3 sequence reads: CASSLQGASGTDTQYF. In nucleotides, the CDR3 is TGTGCCAGCAGTTTACAGGGGGCGAGTGGCACAGATACGCAGTATTTT.

This clone was found once. The chain employs TRBV25-1 and TRBJ1-4; a weak D match, TRBD1 (5 bases). The CDR3 covers 16 residues. The germline gives CDR1 MGHDK, CDR2 SYGVNS. Trimming cost V 3 bases and J 2 bases, with 13 bases left between them. Here the CDR3 DNA reads TGTGCCAGCAGTGACCCCCTTGGGGGGACTAATGAAAAACTGTTTTTT. Its protein is CASSDPLGGTNEKLFF.

This clone has a handful of counts. In nucleotides, the CDR3 is TGTGCCAGCAGTTTGGCGACAAAGAGTACCGGGCAGTTCTTC. This sequence encodes CASSLATKSTGQFF. The rearrangement joins TRBV27 to TRBJ2-1, with D unclear. The V and J ends lost 3 bases and 12 bases respectively, with 18 bases between them. Germline V lookup: CDR1 MNHEY, CDR2 SMNVEV (reference sequence). The CDR3 covers 14 residues.

The chain uses TRBV7-9 and TRBJ2-7; maybe TRBD2 (5 bases). The V end was cut by 5 bases, the J end by 4 bases, with 21 bases between. This CDR3 has 16 residues. From germline, CDR1 is SEHNR and CDR2 FQNEAQ (reference sequence). Here the CDR3 DNA reads TGTGCCAGCAGCCCCCCCCCTCGGTATGGAGGATACGAGCAGTACTTC. Residues: CASSPPPRYGGYEQYF.

The gene calls are TRBV4-3 and TRBJ2-7; D ambiguous. Between the trimmed V and J ends, which lost 0 bases and 0 bases, there was a span of 9 bases. There are 15 residues in the CDR3. The V gene's germline CDR1 is LGHNA and CDR2 YSLEER. The CDR3 nucleotides are TGCGCCAGCAGCCAAGATGCCATGAGCTCCTACGAGCAGTACTTC. Residues: CASSQDAMSSYEQYF.

This sequence joins TRBV7-2 and TRBJ2-5; 8 bases match TRBD1. Germline V gene data show CDR1 as SGHTA and CDR2 as FQGNSA. The CDR3 sequence is 16 residues long. The trim removed 5 bases at V and 2 bases at J, leaving 10 bases unmatched. CDR3 protein: CASSPRQGTLQETQYF. Here the CDR3 DNA reads TGTGCCAGCAGCCCCCGACAGGGGACCTTACAAGAGACCCAGTACTTC.

V gene TRBV6-5 combines with J gene TRBJ2-7, with TRBD1 matching 9 bases. Per the germline V gene, CDR1 is MNHEY and CDR2 is SVGAGI. The CDR3 loop spans 14 amino acids. With V trimmed by 10 bases and J by 2 bases, 9 bases remained unmatched. The DNA of the CDR3 is TGTGCCACAAGTCCGGACAGGGGCCCCTACGAGCAGTACTTC. This translates into CATSPDRGPYEQYF.

The gene calls are TRBV7-6 and TRBJ2-2; TRBD2 is a possible D gene (5 bases). Germline CDR1 SGHVS, CDR2 FNYEAQ. Between the trimmed V and J ends, which lost 4 bases and 0 bases, there was a span of 9 bases. The length of the CDR3 is 15 residues. The CDR3 loop reads CASSSGLSNTGELFF. The CDR3 nucleotides are TGTGCCAGCAGCTCCGGACTCTCGAACACCGGGGAGCTGTTTTTT.

The genes are TRBV12-3 or TRBV12-4 and TRBJ2-5; perhaps TRBD2 as D (5 bases). Trimming took off 2 bases at V and 4 bases at J, with 8 bases between the two ends. This CDR3 has 13 amino acids. The CDR3 here is CASSLRGRETQYF. CDR3 nucleotide sequence: TGTGCCAGCAGTTTAAGAGGGAGAGAGACCCAGTACTTC.

This clone was seen just once. This rearrangement joins TRBV11-3 to TRBJ2-7; maybe TRBD2 (5 bases). Germline CDR1 is SGHNT and CDR2 is YENEEA. Trimming cost V 5 bases and J 7 bases, with 15 bases left between them. The length of the CDR3 is 13 residues. The CDR3 sequence: CASSVESTGEQYF. CDR3 nucleotide sequence: TGTGCCAGCAGCGTTGAGTCGACGGGGGAGCAGTACTTC.

The rearrangement joins TRBV19 to TRBJ2-1; the D gene is possibly TRBD2 (7 bases). V lost 5 bases and J lost 9, with 17 bases in between. CDR1 and CDR2 from the germline V gene are LNHDA and SQIVND (reference sequence). The CDR3 loop spans 14 amino acids. CDR3 sequence reads: CASSASRGAGEQFF. CDR3 DNA: TGTGCCAGTAGTGCGTCCCGGGGGGCAGGTGAGCAGTTCTTC. The whole variable domain, filled in from reference TRBV19 and TRBJ2-1, reads DGGITQSPKYLFRKEGQNVTLSCEQNLNHDAMYWYRQDPGQGLRLIYYSQIVNDFQKGDIAEGYSVSREKKESFPLTVTSAQKNPTAFYLCASSASRGAGEQFFGPGTRLTVL.

This clone was seen only once. The chain is built from TRBV5-4 and TRBJ2-7; 15 bases are shared with TRBD2. Germline-derived CDR1 and CDR2 are SGHNT and YYREEE (reference sequence). V lost 4 bases to trimming and J lost 3 bases; unmatched junction nucleotides: 5. The CDR3 consists of 16 residues. CDR3 sequence: CASSPGLAGGYYEQYF. In DNA, the CDR3 is TGTGCCAGCAGCCCGGGACTAGCGGGGGGATACTACGAGCAGTACTTC.

The V call is TRBV6-1, the J call TRBJ2-6, with 7 nucleotides matching TRBD1. This CDR3 is built from 16 residues. The germline V gene has CDR1 MNHNS and CDR2 SASEGT. J gave up 0 bases and V 4 bases, and 3 bases lay outside the gene matches. As DNA, the CDR3 is TGTGCCAGCAGTGGGGACAGCAGCTCTGGGGCCAACGTCCTGACTTTC. Its translation is CASSGDSSSGANVLTF.

The rearrangement joins TRBV4-2 to TRBJ1-1; tentatively, D is TRBD1 (5 bases). With 1 base removed from V and 1 base from J, the gap between germline ends came to 7 bases. The CDR3 extends over 14 amino acids. Germline loops: CDR1 LGHNA, CDR2 YNFKEQ. The CDR3 coding sequence is TGTGCCAGCAGCCAAGGGACACCGAACACTGAAGCTTTCTTT. Its translation is CASSQGTPNTEAFF.

The chain is built from TRBV20-1 and TRBJ2-5; no clear D gene. The CDR3 has 12 amino acids. CDR1 and CDR2 (germline): DFQATT, SNEGSKA (reference sequence). V was pared by 3 bases and J by 4 bases, with 9 bases between. The CDR3: CSASAAVETQYF. The CDR3 coding sequence is TGCAGTGCTAGTGCCGCGGTAGAGACCCAGTACTTC.